Following are 3 T cell receptor beta chains from one sample sequenced in a study of radiation and T cells in renal cell carcinoma (dated by TCRdb to 2018 to 2021). In the paper's terms, the time point label means: blood 2 weeks post-SBRT. The meaning of the sample's treatment or condition label: 15 Gy SBRT to primary tumor, nephrectomy 4 weeks later. Receptors were amplified or captured by the immunoSEQ multiplex PCR assay. As stored in TCRdb, this immuneACCESS dataset retains in-frame rearrangements with V and J assigned. A fraction of the clones does not appear; measured against another copy, unresolved V genes explain less than half of the discrepancy, and the remainder lacks a known reason. This sample is represented by tens of thousands of clones; about 80% of them were singletons. The ten top clones hold around 28% of the sample. The sequencing here drew on blood, taken from a patient whose treatment included radiotherapy and nephrectomy. The source of these receptors is a woman in her seventies with renal cell carcinoma.

The CDR3 protein is CASSRTTNEKLFF. The CDR3 DNA reads TGTGCCAGCAGCCGGACAACTAATGAAAAACTGTTTTTT. This rearrangement joins TRBV6-5 to TRBJ1-4; D gene unclear. V was pared by 6 bases and J by 0 bases, with 5 bases between. The CDR3 covers 13 residues. Germline V gene lookup returns CDR1 MNHEY and CDR2 SVGAGI.

The rearrangement uses TRBV7-9 and TRBJ1-2; 7 bases match TRBD1. V was clipped by 1 base and J by 7 bases; unmatched bases: 9. The CDR3 spans 15 residues. The germline V gene has CDR1 SEHNR and CDR2 FQNEAQ (reference sequence). The CDR3 protein is CASSLEEVTGTGYTF. DNA of the CDR3: TGTGCCAGCAGCTTAGAGGAAGTGACAGGGACTGGCTACACCTTC. Full variable domain (outside the CDR3, taken from reference TRBV7-9 and TRBJ1-2): DTGVSQNPRHKITKRGQNVTFRCDPISEHNRLYWYRQTLGQGPEFLTYFQNEAQLEKSRLLSDRFSAERPKGSFSTLEIQRTEQGDSAMYLCASSLEEVTGTGYTFGSGTRLTVV.

This clone turned up a few times. This rearrangement joins TRBV2 to TRBJ1-1; no reliable D call. Looked up from germline, CDR1 is SNHLY and CDR2 is FYNNEI. Trimming removed 4 bases at V and 1 base at J, with 4 bases between. This CDR3 has 12 residues. CDR3 region: CASSAQNTEAFF. CDR3 nucleotides: TGTGCCAGCAGTGCTCAGAACACTGAAGCTTTCTTT. Complete variable domain (other parts from reference TRBV2 and TRBJ1-1): EPEVTQTPSHQVTQMGQEVILRCVPISNHLYFYWYRQILGQKVEFLVSFYNNEISEKSEIFDDQFSVERPDGSNFTLKIRSTKLEDSAMYFCASSAQNTEAFFGQGTRLTVV.